This is a list of T cell receptor beta chains from one sample in a study of CD8 T cells in Susac syndrome. Each CDR3 protein is one row after TCRdb ran MiXCR on the immunoSEQ multiplex PCR reads. Altogether over 130,000 distinct CDR3 sequences are present, about 95% being singletons, with the ten largest covering 0.13% to 0.15%. Sequenced: CD4+ T cells from PBMCs. The receptor set was obtained from a human donor with Susac syndrome. Each CDR3 is given with its conserved first and last residue. The D gene is left open where the match is weak. Clone size, where shown, is once, few, many, or a class for clones that have expanded.

size: NA
V: TRBV30
D: NA
J: TRBJ2-5
DNA: TGTGCCTGGAGGGGGGTGGGCCAAGAGACCCAGTACTTC
CDR3: CAWRGVGQETQYF

size: NA
V: TRBV28
D: NA
J: TRBJ1-1
DNA: TGTGCCAGCAGTTTATTTTCCGAAGCTTTCTTT
CDR3: CASSLFSEAFF

size: NA
V: TRBV20-1
D: NA
J: TRBJ1-1
DNA: TGCAGTGCTCCGGCCTGGGGGTCCGAGACTGAAGCTTTCTTT
CDR3: CSAPAWGSETEAFF

size: NA
V: TRBV20-1
D: TRBD2
J: TRBJ2-7
DNA: TGCAGTGCCCCACTAGCGGGGGGCCCTGAGCAGTACTTC
CDR3: CSAPLAGGPEQYF

size: NA
V: TRBV5-1
D: NA
J: TRBJ2-5
DNA: TGCGCCAGCAGCTTGGGTGGCAGGAGACAAGAGACCCAGTACTTC
CDR3: CASSLGGRRQETQYF

size: NA
V: TRBV20-1
D: NA
J: TRBJ2-7
DNA: TGCAGTGCTAGGATCGAGTACGAGCAGTACTTC
CDR3: CSARIEYEQYF

size: NA
V: TRBV21-1
D: NA
J: TRBJ2-5
DNA: TGTGCCAGCAGCAAAGTTCAAGTAGGGACAGGCCTAAGGGAGACCCAGTACTTC
CDR3: CASSKVQVGTGLRETQYF

size: NA
V: TRBV20-1
D: NA
J: TRBJ2-7
DNA: TGCAGTGCCCAGGGGTTGGGGGGTAAAGAGCAGTACTTC
CDR3: CSAQGLGGKEQYF

size: NA
V: TRBV2
D: NA
J: TRBJ2-5
DNA: TGTGCCACCCAAGGACAAATTCAAGAGACCCAGTACTTC
CDR3: CATQGQIQETQYF

size: NA
V: TRBV29-1
D: TRBD1
J: TRBJ1-1
DNA: TGCAGCGGGGACAGGTTGAACACTGAAGCTTTCTTT
CDR3: CSGDRLNTEAFF

size: NA
V: TRBV23-1
D: TRBD1
J: TRBJ1-5
DNA: TGCGCCAGCAGTCGGGCGGACAGGGGCCAACCCTCCGGTTATAGCAATCAGCCCCAGCATTTT
CDR3: CASSRADRGQPSGYSNQPQHF

size: NA
V: TRBV15
D: NA
J: TRBJ2-1
DNA: TGTGCCACCAGCAGAGATCCCCCGAAAAGCTCCTACAATGAGCAGTTCTTC
CDR3: CATSRDPPKSSYNEQFF

size: NA
V: TRBV12-3/TRBV12-4
D: TRBD1
J: TRBJ1-2
DNA: TGTGCCAGCAGTGAGACTTCCGGGACAGTTATAGGCTACACCTTC
CDR3: CASSETSGTVIGYTF

size: NA
V: TRBV30
D: TRBD1
J: TRBJ1-5
DNA: TGTGCCTGGAGTCGCGGGACAGGGGGTCAAAGGGCCCAGCATTTT
CDR3: CAWSRGTGGQRAQHF

size: NA
V: TRBV20-1
D: NA
J: TRBJ1-1
DNA: TGCAGTGCTCCCTCCCTCCAATTACAGGGATCTGAAGCTTTCTTT
CDR3: CSAPSLQLQGSEAFF

size: NA
V: TRBV27
D: NA
J: TRBJ2-2
DNA: TGTGCCAGCAGTTTATATCCCAGACGGACCGGGGAGCTGTTTTTT
CDR3: CASSLYPRRTGELFF

size: NA
V: TRBV29-1
D: TRBD1
J: TRBJ1-5
DNA: TGCAGCGTGGGACAGGACCCGAATCAGCCCCAGCATTTT
CDR3: CSVGQDPNQPQHF

size: NA
V: TRBV11-1
D: NA
J: TRBJ2-7
DNA: TGTGCCAGCAGCCCCCTTTGGGGCCTGGGGGCCTACGAGCAGTACTTC
CDR3: CASSPLWGLGAYEQYF

size: NA
V: TRBV12-3/TRBV12-4
D: NA
J: TRBJ1-1
DNA: TGTGCCAGCAGTTTAGGGTTTAACACTGAAGCTTTCTTT
CDR3: CASSLGFNTEAFF

size: NA
V: TRBV20-1
D: NA
J: TRBJ1-2
DNA: TGCAGTGCTAGTACTCTGTCGGGCTACACCTTC
CDR3: CSASTLSGYTF

size: NA
V: TRBV9
D: NA
J: TRBJ2-5
DNA: TGTGCCAGCAGCGTAGACCCATACCAAGAGACCCAGTACTTC
CDR3: CASSVDPYQETQYF

size: once
V: TRBV30
D: TRBD1
J: TRBJ2-7
DNA: TGTGCCTGGAGCGAGGGACAGCCCTCCTACGAGCAGTACTTC
CDR3: CAWSEGQPSYEQYF

size: NA
V: TRBV5-1
D: NA
J: TRBJ1-6
DNA: TGCGCCAGCAGCTTGGGGGAGGGTGGAGTTTCACCCCTCCACTTT
CDR3: CASSLGEGGVSPLHF

size: NA
V: TRBV12-3/TRBV12-4
D: TRBD1
J: TRBJ2-7
DNA: TGTGCCAGCAGTGTTCAGGGACAGGGCTCCCCCGAGCAGTACTTC
CDR3: CASSVQGQGSPEQYF

size: NA
V: TRBV10-3
D: NA
J: TRBJ2-7
DNA: TGTGCCATCAGTGAGGCGACAGGAGTCTACGAGCAGTACTTC
CDR3: CAISEATGVYEQYF

size: NA
V: TRBV7-7
D: TRBD2
J: TRBJ2-5
DNA: TGTGCTAGCAGCCAAGGCAGCGGGAGCGGGGAGACCCAGTACTTC
CDR3: CASSQGSGSGETQYF

size: NA
V: TRBV25-1
D: TRBD2
J: TRBJ2-5
DNA: TGTGCCAGCAGTACTCGACAGGGAAATAGCGGGGGGGCCGGAGAGACCCAGTACTTC
CDR3: CASSTRQGNSGGAGETQYF

size: NA
V: TRBV12-5
D: TRBD1
J: TRBJ1-5
DNA: TGTGCTAGCTCCCCTCCGACAGGGTCAAAACCCAATCAGCCCCAGCATTTT
CDR3: CASSPPTGSKPNQPQHF

size: NA
V: TRBV12-3/TRBV12-4
D: NA
J: TRBJ2-6
DNA: TGTGCCAGCAGTTTAGGGTGGGGCTCTGGGGCCAACGTCCTGACTTTC
CDR3: CASSLGWGSGANVLTF

size: NA
V: TRBV30
D: NA
J: TRBJ1-2
DNA: TGTGCCTGGAGACTGGGCAACTATGGCTACACCTTC
CDR3: CAWRLGNYGYTF

size: NA
V: TRBV12-3/TRBV12-4
D: NA
J: TRBJ2-7
DNA: TGTGCCAGCAGTTTTACAGCTAGCTACGAGCAGTACTTC
CDR3: CASSFTASYEQYF

size: once
V: TRBV19
D: NA
J: TRBJ2-5
DNA: TGTGCCAGTAGTATTGGACTGTTGGGGCAAGAGACCCAGTACTTC
CDR3: CASSIGLLGQETQYF

size: NA
V: TRBV12-3/TRBV12-4
D: TRBD2
J: TRBJ2-1
DNA: TGTGCCAGCAGTTCGACCGAATCTAGCGGGAAGGATGAGCAGTTCTTC
CDR3: CASSSTESSGKDEQFF

size: NA
V: TRBV20-1
D: NA
J: TRBJ1-1
DNA: TGCAGTGCTAGAGAAAGGGGGAGGGGCACTGAAGCTTTCTTT
CDR3: CSARERGRGTEAFF

size: NA
V: TRBV9
D: NA
J: TRBJ1-4
DNA: TGTGCCAGCAGCTGGACGGGCGGATCTAATGAAAAACTGTTTTTT
CDR3: CASSWTGGSNEKLFF

size: NA
V: TRBV4-2
D: NA
J: TRBJ2-3
DNA: TGTGCCAGCAGCCAAGTGGGAGATACGCAGTATTTT
CDR3: CASSQVGDTQYF

size: NA
V: TRBV9
D: NA
J: TRBJ1-2
DNA: TGTGCCAGCAGCGTAGCCGCAGCCCAAGGGTATGGCTACACCTTC
CDR3: CASSVAAAQGYGYTF

size: NA
V: TRBV9
D: NA
J: TRBJ2-6
DNA: TGTGCCAGCAGCTCTTCCGGGGGCTACGGCTCTGGGGCCAACGTCCTGACTTTC
CDR3: CASSSSGGYGSGANVLTF

size: NA
V: TRBV11-2
D: NA
J: TRBJ2-3
DNA: TGTGCCAGCAGCTTACTGAGGAGGCCAAGTGGGGATACGCAGTATTTT
CDR3: CASSLLRRPSGDTQYF

size: NA
V: TRBV30
D: TRBD1
J: TRBJ2-3
DNA: TGTGCCTGGACGACAGGGGACTGGAGCACAGATACGCAGTATTTT
CDR3: CAWTTGDWSTDTQYF

size: NA
V: TRBV25-1
D: NA
J: TRBJ2-7
DNA: TGTGCCAGCAGTGAATCGCGGGAGCAGTACTTC
CDR3: CASSESREQYF

size: NA
V: TRBV25-1
D: NA
J: TRBJ1-6
DNA: TGTGCCAGCAGTGAATTATGGTCACCCCTCCACTTT
CDR3: CASSELWSPLHF

size: NA
V: TRBV23-1
D: TRBD1
J: TRBJ2-5
DNA: TGCGCCAGCAGTCAATTGTTTGAGGGACAGCGTTTCCAAGAGACCCAGTACTTC
CDR3: CASSQLFEGQRFQETQYF

size: NA
V: TRBV7-9
D: TRBD1
J: TRBJ2-7
DNA: TGTGCCAGCAGCTCGAACAGGGGGGATTACGAGCAGTACTTC
CDR3: CASSSNRGDYEQYF

size: once
V: TRBV6-5
D: NA
J: TRBJ1-2
DNA: TGTGCCAGCAGCCAATTAGACAACTATGGCTACACCTTC
CDR3: CASSQLDNYGYTF

size: once
V: TRBV6-5
D: NA
J: TRBJ2-6
DNA: TGTGCCAGCAGTTCCTTCTCTGGGGCCAACGTCCTGACTTTC
CDR3: CASSSFSGANVLTF

size: NA
V: TRBV20-1
D: TRBD1
J: TRBJ1-5
DNA: TGCAGTGCAGAGGACAGGTATAGCAATCAGCCCCAGCATTTT
CDR3: CSAEDRYSNQPQHF

size: NA
V: TRBV15
D: NA
J: TRBJ2-5
DNA: TGTGCCACCAGCACTTATCAGGAGACCCAGTACTTC
CDR3: CATSTYQETQYF

size: NA
V: TRBV18
D: TRBD1
J: TRBJ1-2
DNA: TGTGCCAGCTCGCCGGGACAGGACCCTTCTGGCTACACCTTC
CDR3: CASSPGQDPSGYTF

size: NA
V: TRBV20-1
D: TRBD1
J: TRBJ2-3
DNA: TGCAGTGCTAAATCACCGGGACAGGGGGCCGTAGATACGCAGTATTTT
CDR3: CSAKSPGQGAVDTQYF

size: NA
V: TRBV12-3/TRBV12-4
D: NA
J: TRBJ2-5
DNA: TGTGCCAGCAGTTTCCGAACAGGACGAGAGACCCAGTACTTC
CDR3: CASSFRTGRETQYF

size: NA
V: TRBV20-1
D: NA
J: TRBJ1-6
DNA: TGCAGTGCTAGTGTCCCGGGGGGTTTGGATTCACCCCTCCACTTT
CDR3: CSASVPGGLDSPLHF

size: NA
V: TRBV4-1
D: NA
J: TRBJ2-2
DNA: TGCGCCAGCAGTTCCTTCCGGACAGCGAACACCGGGGAGCTGTTTTTT
CDR3: CASSSFRTANTGELFF

size: NA
V: TRBV7-6
D: NA
J: TRBJ2-7
DNA: TGTGCCAGCAGCCCTATACAGGGTTTAAGGGAGCAGTACTTC
CDR3: CASSPIQGLREQYF